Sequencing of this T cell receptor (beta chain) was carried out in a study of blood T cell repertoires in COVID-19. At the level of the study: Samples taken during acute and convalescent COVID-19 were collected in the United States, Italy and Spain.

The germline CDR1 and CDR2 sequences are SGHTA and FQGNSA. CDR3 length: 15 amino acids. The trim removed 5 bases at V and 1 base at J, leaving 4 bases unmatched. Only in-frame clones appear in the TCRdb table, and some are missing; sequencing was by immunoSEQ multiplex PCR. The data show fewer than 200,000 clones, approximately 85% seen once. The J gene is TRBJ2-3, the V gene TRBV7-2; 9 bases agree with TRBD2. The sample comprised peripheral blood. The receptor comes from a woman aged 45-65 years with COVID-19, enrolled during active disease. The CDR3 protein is CASSPRLAGTDTQYF. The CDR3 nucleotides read TGTGCCAGCAGCCCAAGACTAGCGGGCACAGATACGCAGTATTTT.